This T cell receptor beta chain was captured in a study of cytomegalovirus exposure and HLA in healthy donors. Deletions cut 1 base from V and 1 base from J, with 12 bases between. This CDR3 spans 15 amino acids. Germline lookup yields CDR1 GTSNPN and CDR2 SVGIG (reference sequence). The PCR employed 60 Vbeta primers together with 13 Jbeta primers. Assay: immunoSEQ multiplex PCR; the TCRdb copy retains only in-frame clones and omits some. The profile covers about 160,000 clones, with approximately 74% appearing a single time and more than 2.5% taken by the ten largest. On this clone itself: Its antigen remains unidentified.

General study points: When analyzed later, the rates of TCR association showed variation by HLA locus, with DRB1 the most and HLA-C the fewest. Both high specificity and high sensitivity reportedly marked the classifier's diagnosis of cytomegalovirus status.

Every donor was a healthy person donating bone marrow. Sequenced material: PBMCs. J is TRBJ2-3 and V is TRBV30; D is unclear. This sequence was found in a woman in her twenties or thirties in good health and CMV-seronegative. The CDR3 sequence: CAWSGHSKRTDTQYF. The DNA of the CDR3 is TGTGCCTGGAGTGGACACTCCAAACGCACAGATACGCAGTATTTT.